This TCR beta chain was sequenced in a study of shared clonotypes between healthy human individuals. Study context: Samples came from two female and a few male donors aged 18 to 49.

Several immunoSEQ plates received, in even portions, the genomic DNA of each subset. Generated by immunoSEQ multiplex PCR, the TCRdb table keeps only in-frame clones and is missing some. Of roughly 2,300,000 clones listed, about 90% were seen once; the top ten hold 0.3% to 0.45%. About this clone itself: Its antigen remains unidentified. The sample carries other DNA sequences with the same CDR3.

V lost 3 bases and J 0 bases, leaving 10 bases between the germline ends. Looked up from germline, CDR1 is SGDLS and CDR2 is YYNGEE. CDR3 length: 15 amino acids. Study outcomes and limitations: Non-shared clonotypes were found to have lower generation probabilities than the clonotypes that were shared by all four of the sorted-subset donors. Genetic and exposure-history diversity was limited by the small donor number.

The source of this sequence is a man younger than 35 in good health. Some clones in this sample may be carry-over from other donors' samples. The sample was naive CD4+ T cells from PBMCs. The subset is: CD45RA+ positively selected. The rearrangement links TRBV9 to TRBJ1-5; D is possibly TRBD1 (5 bases). CDR3 bases: TGTGCCAGCAGCGCGCAGGGTAATAGCAATCAGCCCCAGCATTTT. It specifies CASSAQGNSNQPQHF.